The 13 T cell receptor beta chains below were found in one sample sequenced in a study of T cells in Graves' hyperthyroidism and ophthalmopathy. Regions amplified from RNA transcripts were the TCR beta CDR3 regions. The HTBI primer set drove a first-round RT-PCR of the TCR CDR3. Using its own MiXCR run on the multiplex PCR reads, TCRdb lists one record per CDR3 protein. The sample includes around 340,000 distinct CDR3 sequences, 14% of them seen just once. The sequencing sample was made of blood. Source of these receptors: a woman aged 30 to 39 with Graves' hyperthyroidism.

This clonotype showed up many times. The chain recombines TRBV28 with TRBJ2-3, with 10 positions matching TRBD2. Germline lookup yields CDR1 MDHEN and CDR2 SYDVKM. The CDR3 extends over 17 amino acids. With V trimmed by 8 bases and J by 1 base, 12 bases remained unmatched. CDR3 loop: CASWGSLAGVGTDTQYF. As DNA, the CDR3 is TGTGCCAGCTGGGGATCCCTAGCGGGAGTAGGCACAGATACGCAGTATTTT.

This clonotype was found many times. The CDR3 bases are TGTGCCACCAGCAGAGTGGGGTACGGCGGGGAGCTGTTTTTT. This encodes CATSRVGYGGELFF. The chain has TRBV15 and TRBJ2-2; D is unresolved. CDR1 LNHNV and CDR2 YYDKDF come from the germline V gene (reference sequence). The CDR3 is 14 amino acids. Trimming cost V 1 base and J 7 bases, with 10 bases left between them.

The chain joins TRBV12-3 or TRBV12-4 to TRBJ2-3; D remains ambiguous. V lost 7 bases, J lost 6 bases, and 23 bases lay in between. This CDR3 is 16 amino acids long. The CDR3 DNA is TGTGCCAGCAACGTTGGGTCCCGGGTGCCCACCGATACGCAGTATTTT. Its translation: CASNVGSRVPTDTQYF.

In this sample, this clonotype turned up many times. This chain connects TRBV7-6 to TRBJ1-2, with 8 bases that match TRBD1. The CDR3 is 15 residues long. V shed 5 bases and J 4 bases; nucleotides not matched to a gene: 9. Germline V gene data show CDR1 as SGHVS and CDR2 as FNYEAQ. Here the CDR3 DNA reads TGTGCCAGCAGCGCGACGACAGGGGACTTCTATGGCTACACCTTC. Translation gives CASSATTGDFYGYTF.

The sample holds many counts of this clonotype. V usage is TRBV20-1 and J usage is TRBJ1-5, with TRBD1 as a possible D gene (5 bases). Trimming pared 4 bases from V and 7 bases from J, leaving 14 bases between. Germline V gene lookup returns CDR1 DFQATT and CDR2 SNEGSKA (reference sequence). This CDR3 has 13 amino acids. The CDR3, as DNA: TGCAGTGCTACCCATTTTTCAGGGCAGCCCCAGCATTTT. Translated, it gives CSATHFSGQPQHF.

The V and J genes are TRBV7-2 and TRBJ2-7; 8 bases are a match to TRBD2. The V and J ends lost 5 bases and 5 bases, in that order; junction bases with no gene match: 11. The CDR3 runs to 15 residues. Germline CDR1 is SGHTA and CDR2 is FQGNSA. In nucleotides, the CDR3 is TGTGCCAGCAGCACCCGGGGGGGCCGTCTGGACGAGCAGTACTTC. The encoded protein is CASSTRGGRLDEQYF. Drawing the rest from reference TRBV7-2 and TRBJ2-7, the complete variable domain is GAGVSQSPSNKVTEKGKDVELRCDPISGHTALYWYRQSLGQGLEFLIYFQGNSAPDKSGLPSDRFSAERTGGSVSTLTIQRTQQEDSAVYLCASSTRGGRLDEQYFGPGTRLTVT.

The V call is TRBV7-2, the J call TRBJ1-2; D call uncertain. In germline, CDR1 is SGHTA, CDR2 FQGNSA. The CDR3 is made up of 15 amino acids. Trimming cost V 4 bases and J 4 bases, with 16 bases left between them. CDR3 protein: CASSSQGRLGYGYTF. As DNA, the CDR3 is TGTGCCAGCAGCTCTCAAGGCCGTTTGGGCTATGGCTACACCTTC.

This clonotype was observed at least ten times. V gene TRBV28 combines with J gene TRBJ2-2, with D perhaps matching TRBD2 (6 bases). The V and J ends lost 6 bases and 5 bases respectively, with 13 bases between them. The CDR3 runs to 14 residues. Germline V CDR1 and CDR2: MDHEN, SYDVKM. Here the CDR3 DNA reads TGTGCCAGCAGCCCGGGAGTACGGACCGGGGAGCTGTTTTTT. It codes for CASSPGVRTGELFF. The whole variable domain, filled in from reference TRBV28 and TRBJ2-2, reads DVKVTQSSRYLVKRTGEKVFLECVQDMDHENMFWYRQDPGLGLRLIYFSYDVKMKEKGDIPEGYSVSREKKERFSLILESASTNQTSMYLCASSPGVRTGELFFGEGSRLTVL.

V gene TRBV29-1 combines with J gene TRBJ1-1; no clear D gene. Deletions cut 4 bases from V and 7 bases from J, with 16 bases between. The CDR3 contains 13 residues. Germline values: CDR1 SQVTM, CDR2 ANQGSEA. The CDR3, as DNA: TGCAGCGTTGGAGGGAGTTCCGTTATTGAAGCTTTCTTT. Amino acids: CSVGGSSVIEAFF.

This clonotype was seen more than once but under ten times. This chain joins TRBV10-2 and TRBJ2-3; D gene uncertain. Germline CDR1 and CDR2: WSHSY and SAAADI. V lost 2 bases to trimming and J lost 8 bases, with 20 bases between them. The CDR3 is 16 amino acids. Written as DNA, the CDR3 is TGCGCCAGCAGTGAGACGGGCCCCCCTATGGCTGCTACGCAGTATTTT. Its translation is CASSETGPPMAATQYF.

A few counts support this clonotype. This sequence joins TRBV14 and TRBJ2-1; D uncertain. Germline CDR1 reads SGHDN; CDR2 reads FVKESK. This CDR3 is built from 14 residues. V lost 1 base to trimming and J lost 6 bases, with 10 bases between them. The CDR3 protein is CASSQGQNINEQFF. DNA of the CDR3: TGTGCCAGCAGCCAAGGGCAAAATATCAATGAGCAGTTCTTC.

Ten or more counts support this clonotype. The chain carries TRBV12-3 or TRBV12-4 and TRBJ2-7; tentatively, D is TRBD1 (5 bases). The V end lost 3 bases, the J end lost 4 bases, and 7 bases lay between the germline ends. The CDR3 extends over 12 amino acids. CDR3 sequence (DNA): TGTGCCAGCAGTTTTAGACAGTACGAGCAGTACTTC. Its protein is CASSFRQYEQYF.

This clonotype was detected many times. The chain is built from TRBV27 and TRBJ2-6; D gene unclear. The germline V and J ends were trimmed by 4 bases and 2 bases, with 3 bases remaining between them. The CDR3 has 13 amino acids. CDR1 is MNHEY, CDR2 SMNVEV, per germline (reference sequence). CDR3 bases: TGTGCCAGCAGTTACCCTGGGGCCAACGTCCTGACTTTC. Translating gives CASSYPGANVLTF. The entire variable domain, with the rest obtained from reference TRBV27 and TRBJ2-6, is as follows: EAQVTQNPRYLITVTGKKLTVTCSQNMNHEYMSWYRQDPGLGLRQIYYSMNVEVTDKGDVPEGYKVSRKEKRNFPLILESPSPNQTSLYFCASSYPGANVLTFGAGSRLTVL.